The 8 T cell receptor beta chains below come from one sample, sequenced in a study of monozygotic twins with inflammatory bowel disease. With the 5' RACE reads reprocessed, TCRdb shows one record per CDR3 protein and no DNA. This sample's table has about 160,000 distinct CDR3 sequences. The specimen was blood. The receptors come from a human donor with ulcerative colitis or Crohn's disease, or a healthy co-twin of an affected twin (not recorded which).

The CDR3 protein is CASTPTGLDYGYTF. The chain is built from TRBV5-1 and TRBJ1-2; the TRBD1 assignment by TCRdb is unverifiable without DNA. The CDR3 loop spans 14 amino acids. Germline CDR1 is SGHRS and CDR2 is YFSETQ.

The chain links TRBV14 to TRBJ2-2; the D call of TRBD1 rests on TCRdb alone, since no DNA is present to check it. Germline V gene lookup returns CDR1 SGHDN and CDR2 FVKESK. The CDR3 length is 13 residues. The CDR3 sequence: CASSPRVPGELFF. Supplemented by reference TRBV14 and TRBJ2-2, the full variable domain reads EAGVTQFPSHSVIEKGQTVTLRCDPISGHDNLYWYRRVMGKEIKFLLHFVKESKQDESGMPNNRFLAERTGGTYSTLKVQPAELEDSGVYFCASSPRVPGELFFGEGSRLTVL.

This rearrangement joins TRBV7-2 to TRBJ2-3; TCRdb proposes TRBD2, but this gene call is untestable without DNA. Germline V lookup: CDR1 SGHTA, CDR2 FQGNSA. This CDR3 is built from 16 residues. CDR3 sequence reads: CASSKGTRGWSDTQYF.

The chain couples TRBV2 to TRBJ2-3; the D call from TCRdb, TRBD1, cannot be confirmed without DNA. The CDR3 has 18 amino acids. Germline CDR1 and CDR2: SNHLY and FYNNEI. The CDR3 sequence: CASSDRADLSPGRDTQYF.

V gene TRBV7-2 combines with J gene TRBJ2-4. Looked up from germline, CDR1 is SGHTA and CDR2 is FQGNSA. This CDR3 has 13 amino acids. This CDR3 is CASSLDSENIQYF.

This chain links TRBV3-1 with TRBJ2-7. The CDR3 is 12 amino acids. CDR1 LGHDT and CDR2 YNNKEL come from the germline V gene (reference sequence). Here the CDR3 reads CASSQATYEQYF.

This chain connects TRBV20-1 to TRBJ2-4; TCRdb lists TRBD1, though no DNA is available to test this call. The CDR3 spans 15 residues. Per germline, CDR1 DFQATT and CDR2 SNEGSKA (reference sequence). CDR3 sequence: CSARGQGLAKNIQYF.

The J gene is TRBJ2-7, the V gene TRBV27. The CDR3 length is 13 residues. The germline V gene encodes CDR1 MNHEY and CDR2 SMNVEV (reference sequence). The CDR3 sequence is CASGQQLSYEQYF.